Reported below is one TCR beta chain. Antigen specificity is unknown. This record comes from a study of blood T cells in healthy people across ages. Broader study findings: It was not possible, with unsorted PBMCs, to conclusively compare naive and antigen-experienced cells.

It was with a sample-barcoded 5' primer and a J-beta primer mix that a second PCR of roughly 6 to 12 cycles was run. TCRdb reprocessed the 5' RACE reads with MiXCR, giving one entry per CDR3 protein. The top ten clones hold roughly 13% of a sample with fewer than 950,000 distinct CDR3 sequences, roughly 40% of them seen once. Healthy Russian Caucasian donors spanned ages roughly 6 to 100 years. V was cut by 7 bases and J by 3 bases, with 15 bases left in between. The CDR3 totals 14 residues. Per the germline V gene, CDR1 is SGHTA and CDR2 is FQGTGA. This receptor was obtained from a man younger than 35 in good health. What was sequenced was blood. The genes are TRBV7-3 and TRBJ1-1; D not certain. The CDR3 nucleotides read TGTGCCAGCAAACGGGGTTTGGGGTACACTGAAGCTTTCTTT. It is translated as CASKRGLGYTEAFF.